This TCR beta chain was retrieved from a study of long-term antiretroviral therapy in people with HIV. Study information: Initial samples were collected about a decade before the 2015 immediate-ART recommendation.

Regarding this clone: Its antigen is unknown.

The study, taken as a whole, reports: Clones showing expansion before ART dominated the repertoire at all time points. Once patients were on ART, diversity went higher but still fell short of transplant donor controls.

Samples were assayed with immunoSEQ v3.0 at survey level. TCRdb's copy holds only in-frame clones and misses some; the assay was immunoSEQ multiplex PCR. The data contain 15,000 to 20,000 clones, 60% to 80% of them singletons. Before DNA extraction, about 0.95-10 million cryopreserved PBMC were held in the samples. The CDR3 sequence is 15 residues long. From germline, CDR1 is SGDLS and CDR2 YYNGEE. The ends were cut back, 0 bases at V and 5 bases at J, with 14 bases in the middle. The source was unsorted PBMCs, collected 2.3 years after starting antiretroviral therapy. This chain uses TRBV9 with TRBJ1-1, with D uncertain. The origin of this receptor is a woman aged 40 to 55 with HIV. The CDR3 spells CASSVVEGGWTEAFF. CDR3 DNA sequence: TGTGCCAGCAGCGTAGTGGAGGGTGGATGGACTGAAGCTTTCTTT.